The present T cell receptor (beta chain) was sequenced within a study of blood T cell repertoires in COVID-19. At the level of the study: Whether acute or convalescent, the COVID-19 samples came from the United States, Italy and Spain. Nucleic acid was either cDNA or gDNA, and it came from T cells, B-cell-depleted T cells, or PBMCs.

Authors' data handling: By means of reference gene primer amplification, nucleated cell counts were estimated. The assay was immunoSEQ multiplex PCR, and TCRdb's table has in-frame clones only and misses some. V, J and clone size derive from that table, while D and trimming were established from the DNA sequence. The table shows 150,000 to 200,000 clones, with 80% to 85% occurring only once. J was trimmed by 7 bases and V by 4 bases; bases with no gene match: 5. CDR3 length: 13 amino acids. This TCR was sampled from a human donor with acute or convalescent COVID-19. The donor label of this sample is uncertain. This chain uses TRBV12-3 or TRBV12-4 with TRBJ1-1; TRBD1 matches 8 bases. The sequencing sample was made of peripheral blood. The CDR3 loop reads CASSSWTGIEAFF. CDR3 coding DNA: TGTGCCAGCAGTTCGTGGACAGGGATTGAAGCTTTCTTT.